A single sample gave rise to the 15 T cell receptor beta chains below, sequenced in a study of T cell responses to AZD1222 COVID-19 vaccine. Generated by immunoSEQ multiplex PCR, the TCRdb table keeps only in-frame clones and is missing some. The sample lists some 24,000 clones; about 88% were seen once. The source material was peripheral blood, sampled 28 days after the second AZD1222 dose. The source is an adult who received the AZD1222 COVID-19 vaccine.

The chain carries TRBV19 and TRBJ2-7, with D perhaps TRBD1 or TRBD2 (5 bases each). Germline V lookup: CDR1 LNHDA, CDR2 SQIVND (reference sequence). Trimming took off 2 bases at V and 4 bases at J, with 9 bases between the two ends. The CDR3 runs to 13 residues. CDR3 in amino acids: CASSISGLYEQYF. CDR3 in DNA: TGTGCCAGTAGTATATCGGGGCTATACGAGCAGTACTTC.

This rearrangement joins TRBV30 to TRBJ1-2, with 7 bases that match TRBD1. Trimming removed 8 bases from V and 8 bases from J; junction bases left unmatched: 11. Germline values: CDR1 GTSNPN, CDR2 SVGIG (reference sequence). The CDR3 has 12 amino acids. The CDR3 region is CALVEGARGYTF. The CDR3 DNA is TGTGCCCTGGTGGAGGGGGCGCGGGGCTACACCTTC.

The chain carries TRBV7-6 and TRBJ2-3; possible D gene TRBD1, 6 bases. Germline lookup yields CDR1 SGHVS and CDR2 FNYEAQ. The CDR3 loop spans 15 amino acids. Trimming shortened V by 5 bases and J by 2 bases, and 14 bases separated the two germline ends. CDR3 DNA: TGTGCCAGCAGCGAACAGGGCATCCCCACAGATACGCAGTATTTT. Its protein product is CASSEQGIPTDTQYF. The full variable domain, with the rest looked up from reference TRBV7-6 and TRBJ2-3, is GAGVSQSPRYKVTKRGQDVALRCDPISGHVSLYWYRQALGQGPEFLTYFNYEAQQDKSGLPNDRFSAERPEGSISTLTIQRTEQRDSAMYRCASSEQGIPTDTQYFGPGTRLTVL.

V gene TRBV2 combines with J gene TRBJ2-2, with 8 bases matching TRBD1. There are 12 residues in the CDR3. Trimming removed 8 bases from V and 6 bases from J; junction bases left unmatched: 2. Germline CDR1 and CDR2: SNHLY and FYNNEI. The DNA for the CDR3 is TGTGCCAGCCAGGGGGCGTCCGGGGAGCTGTTTTTT. Its protein is CASQGASGELFF. Based on the CDR3 plus reference TRBV2 and TRBJ2-2, the full variable domain is EPEVTQTPSHQVTQMGQEVILRCVPISNHLYFYWYRQILGQKVEFLVSFYNNEISEKSEIFDDQFSVERPDGSNFTLKIRSTKLEDSAMYFCASQGASGELFFGEGSRLTVL.

The V and J genes are TRBV18 and TRBJ2-7; 7 bases map to TRBD1. Per the germline V gene, CDR1 is KGHSH and CDR2 is LQKENI. Trimming cost V 0 bases and J 3 bases; bases outside gene matches: 5. This CDR3 has 15 residues. The CDR3 DNA follows: TGTGCCAGCTCACCACCACCGGGACAGAGCTACGAGCAGTACTTC. This sequence encodes CASSPPPGQSYEQYF.

CDR3 bases: TGTGCCAGCAGCCAGGGAGACAGGGTAGGCACTGAAGCTTTCTTT. It yields the protein CASSQGDRVGTEAFF. V is TRBV4-2 and J is TRBJ1-1; TRBD1 aligns across 7 bases. The J segment lost 4 bases and the V segment lost 3 bases, leaving 8 bases of the junction unmatched. CDR3 size: 15 residues. The germline gives CDR1 LGHNA, CDR2 YNFKEQ.

In this sample, this clone turned up once. The chain uses TRBV27 and TRBJ1-5; D gene unclear. Germline V gene sequence: CDR1 MNHEY, CDR2 SMNVEV (reference sequence). The CDR3 sequence is 12 residues long. Trimming removed 4 bases at V and 6 bases at J, with 7 bases between. Here the CDR3 reads CASSSPAQPQHF. CDR3 nucleotides: TGTGCCAGCAGTTCTCCCGCTCAGCCCCAGCATTTT.

The V and J genes are TRBV3-1 (or the pseudogene TRBV3-2) and TRBJ2-3, with D hard to call. The CDR3 covers 14 residues. Trimming left V 6 bases short and J 0 bases short, with 10 bases between. Germline CDR1 reads LGHDT; CDR2 reads YNNKEL (reference sequence). The DNA for the CDR3 is TGTGCCAGCAGTTACAGTGCTAGCACAGATACGCAGTATTTT. Translation gives CASSYSASTDTQYF.

V and J are TRBV19 and TRBJ1-1; a possible D gene is TRBD1 (5 bases). The germline gives CDR1 LNHDA, CDR2 SQIVND (reference sequence). V was cut by 7 bases and J by 4 bases, with 16 bases left in between. This CDR3 contains 14 residues. CDR3 DNA: TGTGCCAGTATCCAAACGGGGGAGGGCACTGAAGCTTTCTTT. It encodes CASIQTGEGTEAFF. Variable domain in full (rest from reference TRBV19 and TRBJ1-1): DGGITQSPKYLFRKEGQNVTLSCEQNLNHDAMYWYRQDPGQGLRLIYYSQIVNDFQKGDIAEGYSVSREKKESFPLTVTSAQKNPTAFYLCASIQTGEGTEAFFGQGTRLTVV.

This chain connects TRBV6-1 to TRBJ2-7; TRBD2 agrees at 7 bases. Germline assignment: CDR1 MNHNS and CDR2 SASEGT. The CDR3 has 15 residues. The junction had 3 bases not matched to a gene; V was cut back by 1 base and J by 0 bases. The chain's CDR3 is CASSEEGGSSYEQYF. CDR3 DNA: TGTGCCAGCAGTGAAGAGGGCGGGAGCTCCTACGAGCAGTACTTC.

This chain links TRBV20-1 with TRBJ2-5; D gene ambiguous. V lost 1 base and J lost 5, with 2 bases in between. Germline V lookup: CDR1 DFQATT, CDR2 SNEGSKA (reference sequence). The CDR3 is 10 amino acids. For the CDR3, the DNA is TGCAGTGCTAGAGGGGAGACCCAGTACTTC. Encoded protein: CSARGETQYF.

This chain joins TRBV3-1 (or the pseudogene TRBV3-2) and TRBJ2-3; perhaps TRBD2 as D (5 bases). V was clipped by 4 bases and J by 4 bases, with 6 bases between them. Germline assignment: CDR1 LGHDT and CDR2 YNNKEL (reference sequence). The CDR3 has 12 amino acids. The CDR3 spells CASSLGADTQYF. In nucleotides, the CDR3 is TGTGCCAGCAGCCTCGGGGCAGATACGCAGTATTTT.

This chain joins TRBV6-6 and TRBJ1-4; D call uncertain. Deletions cut 0 bases from V and 6 bases from J, with 2 bases between. Germline V gene data show CDR1 as MNHNY and CDR2 as SVGAGI (reference sequence). CDR3 length: 12 residues. The CDR3 nucleotides are TGTGCCAGCAGTTACTCGGATGAAAAACTGTTTTTT. This translates into CASSYSDEKLFF.

V gene TRBV6-5 combines with J gene TRBJ2-2, with 9 positions matching TRBD1. The CDR3 is made up of 14 amino acids. V lost 5 bases and J lost 5; bases outside the gene matches: 3. Looked up from germline, CDR1 is MNHEY and CDR2 is SVGAGI. This CDR3 is CASSHRGLTGELFF. The CDR3 bases are TGTGCCAGCAGTCACAGGGGGCTAACCGGGGAGCTGTTTTTT.

The chain joins TRBV5-1 to TRBJ2-3; the match to TRBD2 covers 12 bases. Germline CDR1 and CDR2: SGHRS and YFSETQ. The CDR3 is 17 residues long. Trimming cost V 4 bases and J 0 bases; bases outside gene matches: 6. Written as DNA, the CDR3 is TGCGCCAGCAGCGTAGGGACTAGCGGGCAAAGCACAGATACGCAGTATTTT. This sequence encodes CASSVGTSGQSTDTQYF. Full variable domain (outside the CDR3, taken from reference TRBV5-1 and TRBJ2-3): KAGVTQTPRYLIKTRGQQVTLSCSPISGHRSVSWYQQTPGQGLQFLFEYFSETQRNKGNFPGRFSGRQFSNSRSEMNVSTLELGDSALYLCASSVGTSGQSTDTQYFGPGTRLTVL.